Below, 20 T cell receptor beta chains from the same sample are listed, as sequenced in a study of prognosis after radiotherapy for stage I lung cancer. Two-round multiplex PCR amplified TCR beta CDR3 from genomic DNA. The authors ran first-round PCR with primers specific to each TRBV and TRBJ gene. From the multiplex PCR reads, TCRdb called clonotypes with MiXCR, one entry per CDR3 protein. Of fewer than 40,000 distinct CDR3 sequences detected, 25% to 40% appear once; the ten largest clones hold less than 30%. Source: PBMCs, taken before or after stereotactic body radiation therapy (not recorded which). The receptors originated from a donor of 50 years or more with non-small cell lung cancer.

Note on this clonotype: One junction end disagrees with the germline gene, perhaps due to a read error. CDR3: CACSPGTFFSGNTIYF. In DNA, the CDR3 is TGTGCCTGCAGCCCAGGGACATTCTTCTCTGGAAACACCATATATTTT. The V call is TRBV11-2, the J call TRBJ1-3; the D gene is possibly TRBD1 (6 bases). Germline V gives CDR1 SGHAT, CDR2 FQNNGV. This CDR3 contains 16 residues.

V usage is TRBV20-1 and J usage is TRBJ2-1; TRBD2 agrees at 7 bases. This CDR3 comprises 15 residues. With V trimmed by 3 bases and J by 4 bases, 9 bases remained unmatched. The V gene's germline CDR1 is DFQATT and CDR2 SNEGSKA (reference sequence). The CDR3, as DNA: TGCAGTGCTAGCCCCATCAGCGGGGCGTACAATGAGCAGTTCTTC. This codes for CSASPISGAYNEQFF.

This clonotype appeared many times. The chain carries TRBV6-2 or TRBV6-3 and TRBJ1-2; D gene ambiguous. There are 12 residues in the CDR3. Trimming pared 5 bases from V and 6 bases from J, leaving 10 bases between. CDR1 is MNHEY, CDR2 SVGEGT, per germline. The chain's CDR3 is CASSPRENGYTF. The DNA of the CDR3 is TGTGCCAGCAGTCCTCGCGAGAATGGCTACACCTTC.

This clonotype has at least ten counts. The V and J genes are TRBV5-1 and TRBJ1-1; D might be TRBD1 (5 bases). The CDR3 covers 13 residues. The V and J ends lost 0 bases and 3 bases respectively, with 6 bases between them. CDR1 is SGHRS and CDR2 is YFSETQ in the germline V gene. In DNA, the CDR3 is TGCGCCAGCAGCTTGGTAGGGGACACTGAAGCTTTCTTT. Translated: CASSLVGDTEAFF. The complete variable domain, with remaining parts taken from reference TRBV5-1 and TRBJ1-1, reads KAGVTQTPRYLIKTRGQQVTLSCSPISGHRSVSWYQQTPGQGLQFLFEYFSETQRNKGNFPGRFSGRQFSNSRSEMNVSTLELGDSALYLCASSLVGDTEAFFGQGTRLTVV.

This clonotype was counted between two and nine times. V gene TRBV27 combines with J gene TRBJ2-2; TRBD2 is a possible D gene (6 bases). Per germline, CDR1 MNHEY and CDR2 SMNVEV (reference sequence). Trimming took 7 bases from V and 2 from J, leaving 14 bases between them. The CDR3 is made up of 15 amino acids. The CDR3 DNA sequence: TGTGCCAGCACTTACGGGACTCCTAACACCGGGGAGCTGTTTTTT. It translates to CASTYGTPNTGELFF.

This clonotype was counted ten times or more. This rearrangement joins TRBV9 to TRBJ1-1; TRBD1 matches at 7 bases. There are 16 residues in the CDR3. J gave up 2 bases and V 1 base, and 8 bases lay outside the gene matches. Germline V CDR1 and CDR2: SGDLS, YYNGEE. The CDR3 bases are TGTGCCAGCAGCGTAACAAGGGGACAGACCAACACTGAAGCTTTCTTT. Translation: CASSVTRGQTNTEAFF. The full variable domain, with the rest looked up from reference TRBV9 and TRBJ1-1, is DSGVTQTPKHLITATGQRVTLRCSPRSGDLSVYWYQQSLDQGLQFLIQYYNGEERAKGNILERFSAQQFPDLHSELNLSSLELGDSALYFCASSVTRGQTNTEAFFGQGTRLTVV.

Turning to this clonotype: Only one base separates this from a far larger clonotype, so it likely reflects a read error. The chain combines TRBV6-6 with TRBJ2-2, with 8 bases that match TRBD1. This CDR3 has 16 residues. Germline values: CDR1 MNHNY, CDR2 SVGAGI (reference sequence). V gave up 0 bases and J gave up 9 bases; unmatched junction bases: 9. CDR3 sequence reads: CASSYSGQALTWELFF. CDR3 DNA sequence: TGTGCCAGCAGTTACTCGGGACAGGCTCTAACCTGGGAGCTGTTTTTT.

A remark on this clonotype: A much larger clone is a single base away; this may be a read error. The chain recombines TRBV5-1 with TRBJ2-5; D not certain. Germline CDR1 and CDR2: SGHRS and YFSETQ. This CDR3 has 14 amino acids. DNA of the CDR3: TGCACCAGTAGATCAGGTGGGGTGCAAGAGACCCAGTACTTC. Its protein is CTSRSGGVQETQYF.

The genes are TRBV6-4 and TRBJ2-7; a weak D match, TRBD1 (6 bases). V lost 5 bases and J lost 5, with 16 bases in between. Germline V gene sequence: CDR1 MRHNA, CDR2 SNTAGT. This CDR3 region has 14 residues. CDR3 amino acids: CASSNRDPCHEQYF. In nucleotides, the CDR3 is TGTGCCAGCAGTAACAGGGACCCCTGCCACGAGCAGTACTTC.

There are many counts of this clonotype. The chain employs TRBV20-1 and TRBJ2-5; perhaps D is TRBD1 or TRBD2 (6 bases each). This CDR3 has 11 residues. CDR1 and CDR2 from the germline V gene are DFQATT and SNEGSKA (reference sequence). Trimming pared 1 base from V and 13 bases from J, leaving 13 bases between. The CDR3, as DNA: TGCAGTGCTAGAGTTGGGGGGCCCCGGTACTTC. Translation gives CSARVGGPRYF.

In this sample, this clonotype turned up a few times. A single base separates this from a much larger clone, so it may be a read error. This chain links TRBV19 with TRBJ1-2; 8 positions agree with TRBD1. The CDR3 has 15 residues. The germline V gene encodes CDR1 LNHDA and CDR2 SQIVND (reference sequence). CDR3 sequence reads: CVSSTAGTGGYGYTF. The CDR3 DNA is TGTGTCAGTAGTACTGCCGGGACAGGTGGCTATGGCTACACCTTC.

This clonotype was detected many times. The V and J genes are TRBV20-1 and TRBJ2-3, with 8 bases identical to TRBD1. This CDR3 is built from 14 residues. V was pared by 3 bases and J by 5 bases, with 7 bases of the junction left unmatched. Germline CDR1 DFQATT, CDR2 SNEGSKA (reference sequence). The CDR3 nucleotides are TGCAGTGCTAGGACAGGGGATCTTGGAGATACGCAGTATTTT. Translating gives CSARTGDLGDTQYF.

The chain recombines TRBV6-2 or TRBV6-3 with TRBJ2-7; either TRBD1 or TRBD2 may fit D (5 bases each). The ends were cut back, 6 bases at V and 5 bases at J, with 17 bases in the middle. Germline V gene data show CDR1 as MNHEY and CDR2 as SVGEGT. The CDR3 runs 14 residues. CDR3 sequence reads: CASRGTSGTHEQYF. The CDR3 bases are TGTGCCAGCAGGGGGACCAGCGGTACCCACGAGCAGTACTTC.

This clonotype was recorded only once. Only one base separates this from a far larger clonotype, so it likely reflects a read error. The chain has TRBV6-8 and TRBJ2-1; TRBD2 matches 14 bases. Germline values: CDR1 MNHGY, CDR2 SAAAGT. The CDR3 runs to 18 residues. J gave up 0 bases and V 5 bases, and 6 bases lay outside the gene matches. In nucleotides, the CDR3 is TGTGCCAGCAGTGTGTACGGGACTAGCGGGAGCTCCTACAATGAGCAGTTCTTC. This gives the protein CASSVYGTSGSSYNEQFF.

This clonotype has at least ten counts. The chain recombines TRBV7-8 with TRBJ2-6, with 7 bases aligning to TRBD2. This CDR3 spans 19 amino acids. The ends lost 1 base at V and 0 bases at J; junction bases unmatched: 9. In germline, CDR1 is SGHVS, CDR2 FQNEAQ. DNA of the CDR3: TGTGCCAGCAGCTTAGGGGGGGGGGTAGGGAACTCTGGGGCCAACGTCCTGACTTTC. Protein: CASSLGGGVGNSGANVLTF.

In its sample, this clonotype was seen a few times. The chain uses TRBV6-1 and TRBJ1-1, with no clear D. There are 13 residues in the CDR3. Germline V gene sequence: CDR1 MNHNS, CDR2 SASEGT. Between the trimmed V and J ends, which lost 3 bases and 1 base, there was a span of 6 bases. CDR3 loop: CASSERENTEAFF. The CDR3 bases are TGTGCCAGCAGTGAGCGGGAGAACACTGAAGCTTTCTTT.

There are many counts of this clonotype. The V gene is TRBV7-2, the J gene TRBJ1-2, with D maybe TRBD1 (6 bases). The V end lost 1 base, the J end lost 7 bases, and 16 bases lay between the germline ends. Germline V gives CDR1 SGHTA, CDR2 FQGNSA. The CDR3 is 15 residues long. For the CDR3, the DNA is TGTGCCAGCAGCTTAGGGGGACAACGCCGGGGTGGCTACACCTTC. Its translation is CASSLGGQRRGGYTF. Full variable domain (rest looked up from reference TRBV7-2 and TRBJ1-2): GAGVSQSPSNKVTEKGKDVELRCDPISGHTALYWYRQSLGQGLEFLIYFQGNSAPDKSGLPSDRFSAERTGGSVSTLTIQRTQQEDSAVYLCASSLGGQRRGGYTFGSGTRLTVV.

V and J are TRBV5-1 and TRBJ2-7; perhaps TRBD1 as D (6 bases). The CDR3 runs to 17 residues. Trimming stripped 0 bases from V and 4 bases from J, with 20 bases between. From germline, CDR1 is SGHRS and CDR2 YFSETQ. CDR3 in DNA: TGCGCCAGCAGCTTGGCCAGGGGCGCTAACGGTACTTACGAGCAGTACTTC. Translated: CASSLARGANGTYEQYF.

This clonotype is medium-sized. The V gene is TRBV6-5, the J gene TRBJ2-7; D is ambiguous. This CDR3 has 13 amino acids. V lost 2 bases and J 1 base, leaving 6 bases between the germline ends. Germline-derived CDR1 and CDR2 are MNHEY and SVGAGI. The CDR3 DNA reads as TGTGCCAGCAGTTACGTCACTTCCTACGAGCAGTACTTC. This codes for CASSYVTSYEQYF.

This clonotype was counted ten times or more. V usage is TRBV9 and J usage is TRBJ1-1; 10 bases line up with TRBD1. V shed 2 bases and J 11 bases; nucleotides not matched to a gene: 6. Germline V gene lookup returns CDR1 SGDLS and CDR2 YYNGEE. The CDR3 runs to 13 residues. The CDR3 DNA is TGTGCCAGCAGCGTGGGACAGGGGAGTGCCGCTTTCTTT. The encoded protein is CASSVGQGSAAFF.